Listed below are T cell receptor beta chains from one sample, sequenced in a study of T cell responses to AZD1222 COVID-19 vaccine. Here immunoSEQ multiplex PCR was the method, and the copy in TCRdb shows in-frame clones only, minus some. The sample lists about 56,000 clones, around 90% occurring once. Sequenced material: peripheral blood, taken on day 0 of AZD1222 vaccination. Every receptor here comes from an adult in good health. Each CDR3 is given with its conserved first and last residue. D genes are given only for firm matches. Clone size is not always given. Where it is, it says once, few, many or a class for expanded clones.

j_call | v_call | clone_size | d_call | cdr3_nt | cdr3_aa
TRBJ1-2 | TRBV6-6 | . | . | TGTGCCAGCAGTCTTCTGAGCATGGGTGGGGGGCCCTATGGCTACACCTTC | CASSLLSMGGGPYGYTF
TRBJ2-7 | TRBV24-1 | . | TRBD1 | TGTGCCACCAGTGATTTGAGGACAGGGTACGAGCAGTACTTC | CATSDLRTGYEQYF
TRBJ1-2 | TRBV28 | . | TRBD1 | TGTGCCAGCAGTCTCGGGACAGGGGGCGCACGGGGCTACACCTTC | CASSLGTGGARGYTF
TRBJ1-2 | TRBV7-9 | . | . | TGTGCCAGCAGCTTAGCGCTAGGGAGCGATGGCTACACCTTC | CASSLALGSDGYTF
TRBJ1-6 | TRBV6-6 | . | TRBD1 | TGTGCCAGCAGTTTGGGGACAGGACCTAATTCACCCCTCCACTTT | CASSLGTGPNSPLHF
TRBJ2-1 | TRBV21-1 | once | . | TGTGCCAGCAGCCGATTTCTGTGGGGTAACTACAATGAGCAGTTCTTC | CASSRFLWGNYNEQFF
TRBJ2-3 | TRBV27 | . | TRBD1 | TGTGCCAGCAGTTCACACAGGGGTAGGCGCACAGATACGCAGTATTTT | CASSSHRGRRTDTQYF
TRBJ2-1 | TRBV30 | . | TRBD2 | TGTGCCTGGATAGCGGGAGGGGTCTACAATGAGCAGTTCTTC | CAWIAGGVYNEQFF
TRBJ2-7 | TRBV14 | . | TRBD2 | TGTGCCAGCAGCCAAGATCTTAGCGGGAGGGATAGCTACGAGCAGTACTTC | CASSQDLSGRDSYEQYF
TRBJ2-7 | TRBV7-9 | . | TRBD1 | TGTGCCAGCAGCTACGGACAGGGCTCCTACGAGCAGTACTTC | CASSYGQGSYEQYF
TRBJ2-7 | TRBV7-9 | . | . | TGTGCCAGCAGCTCGACGCGGGGTAGGACCCCCTACGAGCAGTACTTC | CASSSTRGRTPYEQYF
TRBJ1-1 | TRBV2 | . | . | TGTGCCAGCAGTCTTCAGGGAGGGATCACTGAAGCTTTCTTT | CASSLQGGITEAFF
TRBJ1-1 | TRBV9 | . | TRBD1 | TGTGCCAGCAGCGCCGGCCCAAATAACCGGGGACAGGGGACTGAAGCTTTCTTT | CASSAGPNNRGQGTEAFF
TRBJ2-5 | TRBV2 | . | . | TGTGCCAGCAGGCCGGCCCGGGAGAGAGAGACCCAGTACTTC | CASRPARERETQYF
TRBJ2-1 | TRBV11-1 | . | TRBD2 | TGTGCCAGCAGCTTGGCGGGAGGGTACAATGAGCAGTTCTTC | CASSLAGGYNEQFF
TRBJ2-1 | TRBV18 | . | TRBD2 | TGTGCCAGCTCCCTGGGACTAGCGGGACTTTACAATGAGCAGTTCTTC | CASSLGLAGLYNEQFF
TRBJ1-5 | TRBV29-1 | . | TRBD1 | TGCAGCGTTAGGACAGGGGCTCAGCCCCAGCATTTT | CSVRTGAQPQHF
TRBJ2-7 | TRBV18 | . | . | TGTGCCAGCTCACCACCTGTAGTCCCATACGAGCAGTACTTC | CASSPPVVPYEQYF
TRBJ2-1 | TRBV30 | . | . | TGTGCCTGGAGTGCACGAGTTGAGCAGTTCTTC | CAWSARVEQFF
TRBJ1-6 | TRBV27 | . | . | TGTGCCAGCAGTTGGGGCCGTAATTCACCCCTCCACTTT | CASSWGRNSPLHF
TRBJ1-5 | TRBV27 | . | TRBD1 | TGTGCCAGCAGCCGCGGGACAGGGTTCGATCAGCCCCAGCATTTT | CASSRGTGFDQPQHF
TRBJ2-7 | TRBV5-6 | . | TRBD1 | TGTGCCAGCAGCTTGGTGGGACAGTACTACGAGCAGTACTTC | CASSLVGQYYEQYF
TRBJ2-5 | TRBV2 | . | . | TGTGCCAGCAGTGTAGCTAGCGCTCAATACTTC | CASSVASAQYF
TRBJ2-5 | TRBV3-1/TRBV3-2 | . | . | TGTGCCAGCAGCCACCCATTTCTAGAGACCCAGTACTTC | CASSHPFLETQYF
TRBJ1-4 | TRBV7-2 | few | TRBD1 | TGTGCCAGCAGCTTAGGGCCGGGACAGGGCCAGGCGAAACTGTTTTTT | CASSLGPGQGQAKLFF
TRBJ1-4 | TRBV7-9 | . | . | TGTGCCAGCAGCTTAGAGGGCAGGACTTATGAAAAACTGTTTTTT | CASSLEGRTYEKLFF
TRBJ2-3 | TRBV7-2 | . | TRBD2 | TGTGCCAGCAGCTCCTATAGCGGGAGAACAACAGATACGCAGTATTTT | CASSSYSGRTTDTQYF
TRBJ1-4 | TRBV7-2 | . | . | TGTGCCAGCAGCTGGAGGACAGATGAAAAACTGTTTTTT | CASSWRTDEKLFF
TRBJ1-1 | TRBV5-1 | . | . | TGCGCCAGCAGCTTGGCCGCGACAGCGAACACTGAAGCTTTCTTT | CASSLAATANTEAFF
TRBJ1-2 | TRBV11-3 | . | TRBD1 | TGTGCCAGCAGCTTCGACAGGGATGGCTACACCTTC | CASSFDRDGYTF
TRBJ1-1 | TRBV5-5 | . | . | TGTGCCAGCAGCTTTGGATGGGGGGATACTGAAGCTTTCTTT | CASSFGWGDTEAFF
TRBJ1-2 | TRBV25-1 | . | . | TGTGCCACGGGGGGGGCAGGGAGCGGCTACACCTTC | CATGGAGSGYTF